The T cell receptor beta chain under discussion was sequenced for a study of naive and memory T cell subsets. This clonotype was seen more than once but under ten times. Its target is not known. Germline CDR1 and CDR2: LGHNA and YSLEER. The trim removed 0 bases at V and 3 bases at J, leaving 1 base unmatched. This CDR3 has 15 amino acids. The beta constant-region primer was an equimolar mix of two oligonucleotides covering TRBC1 and TRBC2. TCRdb reprocessed the UMI-ligation and nested PCR reads via MiXCR and lists one record per CDR3 protein. The sample contains 150,000 or so distinct CDR3 sequences, more than 15% of which appear only once. Study-level points and caveats: Naive and memory subsets had different power law exponents for TCR abundance.

This TCR was sampled from a human donor in good health. The V call is TRBV4-3, the J call TRBJ2-7, with 11 bases fitting TRBD2. Sequenced: naive CD4+ T cells from blood. Here the CDR3 reads CASSQDLAGGYEQYF. CDR3 in DNA: TGCGCCAGCAGCCAAGACCTAGCGGGAGGCTACGAGCAGTACTTC.